The 30 T cell receptor beta chains listed next were all sequenced from one sample in a study of monozygotic twins with inflammatory bowel disease. TCRdb reanalyzed the 5' RACE reads, giving one entry per CDR3 protein sequence and no DNA. The specimen's table records 170,000 or so distinct CDR3 sequences. Sequenced input: blood. The source is a human donor with ulcerative colitis or Crohn's disease, or a healthy co-twin of an affected twin (not recorded which).

The chain joins TRBV5-4 to TRBJ1-6. The CDR3 consists of 16 residues. Germline CDR1 is SGHNT and CDR2 is YYREEE (reference sequence). The CDR3 sequence is CASSLIGSSYNSPLHF. Full variable domain (outside the CDR3, taken from reference TRBV5-4 and TRBJ1-6): ETGVTQSPTHLIKTRGQQVTLRCSSQSGHNTVSWYQQALGQGPQFIFQYYREEENGRGNFPPRFSGLQFPNYSSELNVNALELDDSALYLCASSLIGSSYNSPLHFGNGTRLTVT.

This sequence joins TRBV20-1 and TRBJ2-7. This CDR3 is 12 amino acids long. CDR1 and CDR2 from the germline V gene are DFQATT and SNEGSKA (reference sequence). CDR3 residues: CSARDIAYEQYF.

V is TRBV28 and J is TRBJ1-1. Germline lookup yields CDR1 MDHEN and CDR2 SYDVKM. CDR3 length: 12 residues. The CDR3 is CASKSANTEAFF.

The genes are TRBV5-1 and TRBJ2-1. There are 15 residues in the CDR3. The germline CDR1 and CDR2 sequences are SGHRS and YFSETQ. CDR3: CASSLARLSYNEQFF. The variable domain in full, with the rest retrieved from reference TRBV5-1 and TRBJ2-1, is KAGVTQTPRYLIKTRGQQVTLSCSPISGHRSVSWYQQTPGQGLQFLFEYFSETQRNKGNFPGRFSGRQFSNSRSEMNVSTLELGDSALYLCASSLARLSYNEQFFGPGTRLTVL.

The V gene is TRBV5-5, the J gene TRBJ1-5. The germline V gene has CDR1 SGHKS and CDR2 YYEKEE (reference sequence). The CDR3 loop spans 13 amino acids. CDR3 sequence: CASSIAEGQPQHF.

V usage is TRBV10-1 and J usage is TRBJ2-2; TCRdb indicates TRBD2, and absent DNA this call remains unverified. Germline assignment: CDR1 WNHNN and CDR2 SYGVQD (reference sequence). The length of the CDR3 is 16 residues. This CDR3 reads CASSEAGLGDTGELFF.

The chain employs TRBV11-2 and TRBJ2-5. Germline CDR1 and CDR2: SGHAT and FQNNGV. The CDR3 is 14 residues long. CDR3 loop: CASSARRTQETQYF.

The rearrangement uses TRBV7-3 and TRBJ1-6. This CDR3 comprises 15 residues. Germline assignment: CDR1 SGHTA and CDR2 FQGTGA. CDR3 protein: CASSHRDGGNSPLHF.

V gene TRBV28 combines with J gene TRBJ2-3; lacking DNA, the TRBD1 call made by TCRdb goes unchecked. The CDR3 consists of 16 residues. CDR1 is MDHEN, CDR2 SYDVKM, per germline. The chain's CDR3 is CASSLALEGEGNTQYF. The variable domain in full, with the rest retrieved from reference TRBV28 and TRBJ2-3, is DVKVTQSSRYLVKRTGEKVFLECVQDMDHENMFWYRQDPGLGLRLIYFSYDVKMKEKGDIPEGYSVSREKKERFSLILESASTNQTSMYLCASSLALEGEGNTQYFGPGTRLTVL.

V usage is TRBV20-1 and J usage is TRBJ2-3; TCRdb calls TRBD2, which cannot be checked without DNA. Looked up from germline, CDR1 is DFQATT and CDR2 is SNEGSKA (reference sequence). The CDR3 is 19 residues long. The CDR3 loop reads CSARPQPGLVYPGTDTQYF.

The V gene is TRBV7-3, the J gene TRBJ2-3; the D call of TRBD1 rests on TCRdb alone, since no DNA is present to check it. Germline V lookup: CDR1 SGHTA, CDR2 FQGTGA. The CDR3 covers 15 residues. CDR3 in amino acids: CASSPYGRGGYTQYF.

The chain carries TRBV10-3 and TRBJ2-7. The CDR3 contains 12 residues. The V gene's germline CDR1 is ENHRY and CDR2 SYGVKD. CDR3 loop: CAISVEPYEQYF.

The rearrangement uses TRBV20-1 and TRBJ2-1; with no DNA, the TCRdb D assignment of TRBD2 cannot be verified. This CDR3 has 15 residues. Germline CDR1 and CDR2: DFQATT and SNEGSKA (reference sequence). This CDR3 is CSARRAGGSYNEQFF.

The gene calls are TRBV24-1 and TRBJ2-7. The CDR3 covers 17 residues. The germline gives CDR1 KGHDR, CDR2 SFDVKD. This CDR3 reads CATSDLQQNRCSYEQYF.

This sequence joins TRBV3-1 and TRBJ2-1; lacking DNA, the TRBD1 call made by TCRdb goes unchecked. Per the germline V gene, CDR1 is LGHDT and CDR2 is YNNKEL (reference sequence). This CDR3 has 14 residues. CDR3 amino acids: CASTTTSLGYEQFF.

The rearrangement joins TRBV5-1 to TRBJ2-4. Germline V CDR1 and CDR2: SGHRS, YFSETQ. The CDR3 has 14 residues. The CDR3 here is CASSLGTAKNMQYF. The whole variable domain, filled in from reference TRBV5-1 and TRBJ2-4, reads KAGVTQTPRYLIKTRGQQVTLSCSPISGHRSVSWYQQTPGQGLQFLFEYFSETQRNKGNFPGRFSGRQFSNSRSEMNVSTLELGDSALYLCASSLGTAKNMQYFGAGTRLSVL.

J is TRBJ2-1 and V is TRBV5-1. Germline-derived CDR1 and CDR2 are SGHRS and YFSETQ. The CDR3 loop spans 15 amino acids. The CDR3: CASSLGGTSYNEQFF. The full variable domain, its missing parts supplied by reference TRBV5-1 and TRBJ2-1, is KAGVTQTPRYLIKTRGQQVTLSCSPISGHRSVSWYQQTPGQGLQFLFEYFSETQRNKGNFPGRFSGRQFSNSRSEMNVSTLELGDSALYLCASSLGGTSYNEQFFGPGTRLTVL.

J is TRBJ1-5 and V is TRBV6-5. From germline, CDR1 is MNHEY and CDR2 SVGAGI. This CDR3 has 17 residues. The CDR3 sequence: CASSYSTAIGGNQPQHF.

The chain's CDR3 is CASSSDRGPTTF. The V and J genes are TRBV3-1 and TRBJ1-2; absent DNA, TCRdb's TRBD1 call cannot be checked. Germline V gene lookup returns CDR1 LGHDT and CDR2 YNNKEL (reference sequence). This CDR3 is 12 amino acids long.

This sequence joins TRBV4-2 and TRBJ2-2; TCRdb gives TRBD2 as the D gene, but with no DNA this cannot be confirmed. Germline CDR1 reads LGHNA; CDR2 reads YNFKEQ. This CDR3 has 21 residues. Here the CDR3 reads CASSQALTPFLSGVITGELFF.

J is TRBJ2-1 and V is TRBV12-3 or TRBV12-4. The CDR3 runs to 13 residues. CDR3 residues: CASSYLIQSEQYF.

J is TRBJ2-1 and V is TRBV5-5; checking the TCRdb D call of TRBD1 is not possible without DNA. Germline V CDR1 and CDR2: SGHKS, YYEKEE (reference sequence). The CDR3 loop spans 15 amino acids. The CDR3 spells CASSWGGLVGNEQFF. Together with reference TRBV5-5 and TRBJ2-1, the CDR3 gives the full variable domain: DAGVTQSPTHLIKTRGQQVTLRCSPISGHKSVSWYQQVLGQGPQFIFQYYEKEERGRGNFPDRFSARQFPNYSSELNVNALLLGDSALYLCASSWGGLVGNEQFFGPGTRLTVL.

The CDR3: CASSLGDRGLSPLHF. The V gene is TRBV5-4, the J gene TRBJ1-6; as DNA is missing, the TRBD1 call by TCRdb cannot be tested. There are 15 residues in the CDR3. The germline CDR1 and CDR2 sequences are SGHNT and YYREEE (reference sequence).

The CDR3 protein is CASSLDRGANEKLFF. V usage is TRBV7-9 and J usage is TRBJ1-4; TCRdb names TRBD1, which stays unverified in the absence of DNA. Germline V gives CDR1 SEHNR, CDR2 FQNEAQ (reference sequence). This CDR3 region has 15 residues.

The chain links TRBV24-1 to TRBJ2-7. CDR1 and CDR2 from the germline V gene are KGHDR and SFDVKD. This CDR3 is 15 amino acids long. The CDR3 is CATSDRVGSPYEQYF.

V gene TRBV7-6 combines with J gene TRBJ2-1; checking the TCRdb D call of TRBD1 is not possible without DNA. Germline CDR1 is SGHVS and CDR2 is FNYEAQ. CDR3 length: 15 amino acids. This CDR3 is CASSLGSGFSNEQFF.

The J gene is TRBJ2-3, the V gene TRBV7-2. The CDR3 has 14 amino acids. Germline V gives CDR1 SGHTA, CDR2 FQGNSA. The CDR3: CASSLSDFTDTQYF.

The chain links TRBV5-6 to TRBJ2-7; TCRdb indicates TRBD1, and absent DNA this call remains unverified. The germline V gene encodes CDR1 SGHDT and CDR2 YYEEEE. The CDR3 consists of 16 residues. Here the CDR3 reads CASSLSGLGLGDEQYF.

V usage is TRBV6-2 or TRBV6-3 and J usage is TRBJ2-5; the TCRdb D gene call, TRBD1, has no DNA to confirm it. From germline, CDR1 is MNHEY and CDR2 SVGEGT. The CDR3 extends over 12 amino acids. CDR3 amino acids: CASTPDGETQYF.

The chain joins TRBV5-1 to TRBJ2-7; TCRdb reports TRBD1, a call that lacks DNA to check it against. CDR3 length: 14 amino acids. Germline values: CDR1 SGHRS, CDR2 YFSETQ. CDR3 in amino acids: CASSFTGDAYEQYF.